The rows below give T cell receptor beta chains drawn from one sample of a study of PD-L1 blockade in urothelial cancer. TCRdb keeps only in-frame clones here, not all; method: immunoSEQ multiplex PCR. The sample carries 50,000 or so clones, over 70% recorded once. The source was PBMCs, collected around atezolizumab (anti-PD-L1) treatment. Receptor source: a man between 65 and 85 years old with urothelial cancer. The CDR3 runs from the conserved cysteine through the conserved F or W. Fields, in order: D gene, clone size, V gene, J gene, CDR3 protein, CDR3 DNA. The D gene is left open where the match is weak. A clone size is listed for some rows: how often the clone was seen (once, few, many), or a class if it is expanded.

D: -
size: -
V: TRBV7-9
J: TRBJ2-3
CDR3: CASSLGGRSADTQYF
DNA: TGTGCCAGCAGCTTGGGGGGACGGTCGGCAGATACGCAGTATTTT

D: TRBD2
size: -
V: TRBV5-6
J: TRBJ2-5
CDR3: CASSFREGRETQYF
DNA: TGTGCCAGCAGCTTCCGGGAGGGCCGGGAGACCCAGTACTTC

D: -
size: once
V: TRBV5-6
J: TRBJ2-7
CDR3: CASSLGKTGFSYEQYF
DNA: TGTGCCAGCAGCTTGGGAAAAACAGGGTTCTCCTACGAGCAGTACTTC

D: -
size: -
V: TRBV14
J: TRBJ2-5
CDR3: CASTPGVAGSETQYF
DNA: TGTGCCAGCACCCCAGGGGTAGCGGGTTCTGAGACCCAGTACTTC

D: -
size: -
V: TRBV9
J: TRBJ2-7
CDR3: CASSVDGTSDEQYF
DNA: TGTGCCAGCAGCGTAGACGGGACTTCGGATGAGCAGTACTTC

D: -
size: -
V: TRBV5-1
J: TRBJ2-7
CDR3: CASTPTGDRQGPYYEQYF
DNA: TGCGCCAGCACCCCCACTGGAGACAGGCAGGGACCCTACTACGAGCAGTACTTC

D: -
size: -
V: TRBV2
J: TRBJ1-3
CDR3: CASSPDPSSGNTIYF
DNA: TGTGCCAGCAGTCCAGATCCAAGCTCTGGAAACACCATATATTTT

D: TRBD2
size: -
V: TRBV5-1
J: TRBJ2-1
CDR3: CASSDRLAGSQFF
DNA: TGCGCCAGCAGCGATAGACTAGCGGGATCCCAGTTCTTC

D: TRBD1
size: -
V: TRBV5-1
J: TRBJ2-5
CDR3: CASSRGTGKETQYF
DNA: TGCGCCAGCAGCCGCGGGACAGGGAAAGAGACCCAGTACTTC

D: TRBD2
size: -
V: TRBV30
J: TRBJ2-7
CDR3: CAWGLAGLGSYEQYF
DNA: TGTGCCTGGGGACTAGCGGGGCTTGGCTCCTACGAGCAGTACTTC